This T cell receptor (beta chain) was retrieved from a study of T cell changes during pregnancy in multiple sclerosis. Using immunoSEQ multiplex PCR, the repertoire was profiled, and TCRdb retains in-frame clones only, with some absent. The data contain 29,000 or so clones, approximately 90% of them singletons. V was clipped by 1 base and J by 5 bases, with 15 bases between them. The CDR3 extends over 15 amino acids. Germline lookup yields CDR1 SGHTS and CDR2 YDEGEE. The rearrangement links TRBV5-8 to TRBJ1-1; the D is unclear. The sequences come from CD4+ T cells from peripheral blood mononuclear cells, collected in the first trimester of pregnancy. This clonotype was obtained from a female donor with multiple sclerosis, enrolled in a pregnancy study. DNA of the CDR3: TGTGCCAGCAGCTTGATTTGGATAAGGAGGACTGAAGCTTTCTTT. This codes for CASSLIWIRRTEAFF.